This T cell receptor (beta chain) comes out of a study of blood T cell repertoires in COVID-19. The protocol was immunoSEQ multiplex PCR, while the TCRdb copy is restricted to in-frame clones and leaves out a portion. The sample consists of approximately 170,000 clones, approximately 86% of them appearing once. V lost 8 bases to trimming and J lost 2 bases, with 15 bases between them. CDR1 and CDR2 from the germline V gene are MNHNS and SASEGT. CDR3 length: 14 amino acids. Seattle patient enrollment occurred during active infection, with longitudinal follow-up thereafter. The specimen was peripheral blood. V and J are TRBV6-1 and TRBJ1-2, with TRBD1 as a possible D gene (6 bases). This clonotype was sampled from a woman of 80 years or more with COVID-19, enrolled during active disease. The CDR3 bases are TGTGCCAGCGGATCGGACAGCTACAACTATGGCTACACCTTC. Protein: CASGSDSYNYGYTF.